Shown below are 25 T cell receptor beta chains from a single sample sequenced in a study of T cell changes during pregnancy in multiple sclerosis. This table comes from immunoSEQ multiplex PCR, and its TCRdb copy is limited to in-frame clones, with some not included. Here the sample spans under 50,000 clones, approximately 89% being singletons. The input for sequencing was CD8+ T cells from peripheral blood mononuclear cells, taken in the second trimester of pregnancy. These receptors all stem from a female donor with multiple sclerosis, enrolled in a pregnancy study.

The gene calls are TRBV6-1 and TRBJ1-2, with 11 nucleotides matching TRBD1. The germline gives CDR1 MNHNS, CDR2 SASEGT. CDR3 length equals 15 residues. V shed 1 base and J 5 bases; nucleotides not matched to a gene: 3. CDR3 sequence: CASSEEGTGGYGYTF. The CDR3 DNA reads as TGTGCCAGCAGTGAAGAAGGGACAGGGGGATATGGCTACACCTTC.

V usage is TRBV5-6 and J usage is TRBJ2-1; a possible D gene is TRBD1 (6 bases). V dropped 4 bases and J dropped 11 bases, with 19 bases sitting between them. The length of the CDR3 is 14 residues. The V gene's germline CDR1 is SGHDT and CDR2 YYEEEE. DNA for the CDR3: TGTGCCAGCAGCAGGAACTACCAGGGGTGGAAGCAGTTCTTC. It specifies CASSRNYQGWKQFF.

The chain carries TRBV27 and TRBJ2-5; 7 bases are shared with TRBD1. Germline values: CDR1 MNHEY, CDR2 SMNVEV (reference sequence). V shed 5 bases, J shed 4 bases, and the junction held 4 bases outside the gene matches. The CDR3 is made up of 13 amino acids. Here the CDR3 DNA reads TGTGCCAGCAGTCCGACAGGGATAGAGACCCAGTACTTC. This codes for CASSPTGIETQYF.

V is TRBV19 and J is TRBJ1-1; D possibly corresponds to TRBD1 (6 bases). Deletions cut 4 bases from V and 0 bases from J, with 12 bases between. Germline loops: CDR1 LNHDA, CDR2 SQIVND (reference sequence). CDR3 size: 15 residues. CDR3 in DNA: TGTGCCAGTAGTACCGGCAGGGGCATGAACACTGAAGCTTTCTTT. Its protein is CASSTGRGMNTEAFF.

This chain connects TRBV30 to TRBJ1-1; TRBD1 might be the D (6 bases). V shed 5 bases and J shed 1 base, with 14 bases lying between them. CDR1 and CDR2 (germline): GTSNPN, SVGIG (reference sequence). CDR3 length equals 14 residues. The CDR3 sequence: CAWPQTGPNTEAFF. DNA of the CDR3: TGTGCCTGGCCCCAAACAGGGCCGAACACTGAAGCTTTCTTT.

This clone is a singleton in its sample. V usage is TRBV6-6 and J usage is TRBJ1-1; the match to TRBD1 covers 7 bases. The CDR3 extends over 16 amino acids. CDR1 and CDR2 (germline): MNHNY, SVGAGI (reference sequence). V lost 2 bases, J lost 0 bases, and 6 bases stayed unmatched. CDR3 coding DNA: TGTGCCAGCAGTTACACGGGGGACAGCATGAACACTGAAGCTTTCTTT. Its protein is CASSYTGDSMNTEAFF.

The chain is built from TRBV10-2 and TRBJ1-1; D is possibly TRBD1 (5 bases). The germline CDR1 and CDR2 sequences are WSHSY and SAAADI. The CDR3 length is 13 residues. The V end lost 0 bases, the J end lost 8 bases, and 10 bases lay between the germline ends. CDR3 in DNA: TGCGCCAGCAGTGAGTCGCCGCCAGGGGAAGCTTTCTTT. Translated: CASSESPPGEAFF.

The chain uses TRBV5-4 and TRBJ2-2; D gene unclear. V lost 5 bases and J 5 bases, leaving 13 bases between the germline ends. This CDR3 is built from 14 residues. CDR1 and CDR2 from the germline V gene are SGHNT and YYREEE (reference sequence). Here the CDR3 reads CASSPLKETGELFF. DNA for the CDR3: TGTGCCAGCAGTCCTCTGAAGGAGACCGGGGAGCTGTTTTTT.

The rearrangement uses TRBV9 and TRBJ2-3; maybe TRBD1 (6 bases). V lost 0 bases to trimming and J lost 1 base, with 6 bases between them. CDR3 length equals 14 residues. Germline V lookup: CDR1 SGDLS, CDR2 YYNGEE. The CDR3 nucleotides are TGTGCCAGCAGCGTAGAGGGGGGCACAGATACGCAGTATTTT. Protein sequence: CASSVEGGTDTQYF.

The chain uses TRBV14 and TRBJ2-7, with D tentatively TRBD2 (5 bases). Trimming stripped 3 bases from V and 4 bases from J, with 13 bases between. The CDR3 is 14 residues long. Germline V lookup: CDR1 SGHDN, CDR2 FVKESK. CDR3 DNA sequence: TGTGCCAGCAGCCAGGATAGTTCGGGGTACGAGCAGTACTTC. It translates to CASSQDSSGYEQYF. Together with reference TRBV14 and TRBJ2-7, the CDR3 gives the full variable domain: EAGVTQFPSHSVIEKGQTVTLRCDPISGHDNLYWYRRVMGKEIKFLLHFVKESKQDESGMPNNRFLAERTGGTYSTLKVQPAELEDSGVYFCASSQDSSGYEQYFGPGTRLTVT.

V usage is TRBV4-1 and J usage is TRBJ2-5, with 11 nucleotides matching TRBD2. The length of the CDR3 is 17 residues. The germline gives CDR1 MGHRA, CDR2 YSYEKL. J was trimmed by 7 bases and V by 0 bases; bases with no gene match: 10. Written as DNA, the CDR3 is TGCGCCAGCAGCCAAGATCCTAGCGGGGGGCCCCGGGGGACCCAGTACTTC. Amino acid sequence: CASSQDPSGGPRGTQYF.

The chain employs TRBV6-6 and TRBJ2-7; D perhaps matches TRBD1 (7 bases). Trimming took 8 bases from V and 7 from J, leaving 24 bases between them. CDR3 length: 15 amino acids. CDR1 and CDR2 (germline): MNHNY, SVGAGI (reference sequence). The CDR3 DNA follows: TGTGCCAGCTCCGTATGGAGGGGGCCCTCTGGGGAGCAGTACTTC. It specifies CASSVWRGPSGEQYF.

V gene TRBV9 combines with J gene TRBJ1-5; tentative D call: TRBD1 (6 bases). The CDR3 extends over 15 amino acids. V was pared by 1 base and J by 1 base, with 9 bases between. CDR1 is SGDLS, CDR2 YYNGEE, per germline. CDR3 coding DNA: TGTGCCAGCAGCGTAAACGACAGGAGCAATCAGCCCCAGCATTTT. It codes for CASSVNDRSNQPQHF.

The gene calls are TRBV7-2 and TRBJ1-1; 9 nucleotides align to TRBD1. The V gene's germline CDR1 is SGHTA and CDR2 FQGNSA. The CDR3 sequence is 13 residues long. The V gene end was trimmed by 3 bases and the J gene end by 5 bases; junction bases not matched to a gene: 1. The CDR3 sequence is CASSFGTGTEAFF. The CDR3 DNA reads as TGTGCCAGCAGCTTCGGGACAGGGACTGAAGCTTTCTTT.

The sample holds one count of this clone. The rearrangement joins TRBV9 to TRBJ2-7; unclear D gene. The CDR3 contains 14 residues. Trimming shortened V by 4 bases and J by 0 bases, and 11 bases separated the two germline ends. Germline-derived CDR1 and CDR2 are SGDLS and YYNGEE. Written as DNA, the CDR3 is TGTGCCAGCAGCCCCCACGGCGGCTCCTACGAGCAGTACTTC. Its protein product is CASSPHGGSYEQYF.

The V and J genes are TRBV27 and TRBJ2-2; maybe TRBD1 (6 bases). CDR1 is MNHEY and CDR2 is SMNVEV in the germline V gene (reference sequence). V dropped 3 bases and J dropped 4 bases, with 12 bases sitting between them. The CDR3 runs 15 residues. The CDR3 spells CASSFLEGGTGELFF. DNA for the CDR3: TGTGCCAGCAGTTTTTTGGAAGGGGGCACCGGGGAGCTGTTTTTT.

The CDR3: CASSISWLGQETQYF. For the CDR3, the DNA is TGTGCCAGTAGTATCTCCTGGCTAGGACAAGAGACCCAGTACTTC. The chain employs TRBV19 and TRBJ2-5; D is unclear. The CDR3 is 15 residues long. Trimming cost V 3 bases and J 2 bases, with 13 bases left between them. Germline CDR1 and CDR2: LNHDA and SQIVND (reference sequence).

This clone has just a few counts. The chain combines TRBV4-3 with TRBJ2-6; D perhaps matches TRBD2 (7 bases). V was shortened by 0 bases and J by 2 bases, with 8 bases between the two germline ends. The CDR3 runs 16 residues. In germline, CDR1 is LGHNA, CDR2 YSLEER. The CDR3 coding sequence is TGCGCCAGCAGCCAAGAAGGGGGGGCTGGGGCCAACGTCCTGACTTTC. Translation gives CASSQEGGAGANVLTF.

This chain links TRBV7-2 with TRBJ1-6; the match to TRBD1 covers 7 bases. CDR1 and CDR2 (germline): SGHTA, FQGNSA. The CDR3 is 14 residues long. The trim removed 1 base at V and 9 bases at J, leaving 3 bases unmatched. The DNA for the CDR3 is TGTGCCAGCAGCTTAGGGCAGGGGGGTTCACCCCTCCACTTT. The encoded protein is CASSLGQGGSPLHF.

The gene calls are TRBV6-6 and TRBJ1-1; a weak D match, TRBD1 (5 bases). In germline, CDR1 is MNHNY, CDR2 SVGAGI (reference sequence). The ends were cut back, 2 bases at V and 2 bases at J, with 9 bases in the middle. CDR3 length: 14 residues. The CDR3 region is CASSYDRYNTEAFF. The DNA for the CDR3 is TGTGCCAGCAGTTACGACAGATATAACACTGAAGCTTTCTTT.

The CDR3 bases are TGTGCCAGAAAGACCGGGGGATTGGACAGGGATGACCTTTACGAGCAGTACTTC. Protein product: CARKTGGLDRDDLYEQYF. The rearrangement joins TRBV19 to TRBJ2-7, with TRBD1 identical over 8 bases. The germline gives CDR1 LNHDA, CDR2 SQIVND (reference sequence). With 9 bases clipped from V and 4 bases from J, the junction kept 23 bases outside the gene matches. The CDR3 consists of 18 residues.

The chain recombines TRBV27 with TRBJ2-7, with 8 bases fitting TRBD2. CDR1 and CDR2 from the germline V gene are MNHEY and SMNVEV (reference sequence). CDR3 length: 15 amino acids. After removal of 2 bases from V and 2 bases from J, the junction contained 5 bases not matched to a gene. CDR3 residues: CASSLVAGGPYEQYF. For the CDR3, the DNA is TGTGCCAGCAGTTTAGTGGCGGGGGGCCCCTACGAGCAGTACTTC.

V usage is TRBV7-9 and J usage is TRBJ1-1, with TRBD1 matching 8 bases. The V and J ends lost 5 bases and 6 bases, in that order; junction bases with no gene match: 2. This CDR3 comprises 12 residues. The germline V gene encodes CDR1 SEHNR and CDR2 FQNEAQ (reference sequence). The CDR3 DNA reads TGTGCCAGCAGCGGACAGGGTTCTGAAGCTTTCTTT. Protein sequence: CASSGQGSEAFF.

This chain connects TRBV7-3 to TRBJ1-3; D ambiguous. Trimming pared 1 base from V and 1 base from J, leaving 8 bases between. Germline V gives CDR1 SGHTA, CDR2 FQGTGA. The CDR3 has 15 amino acids. The CDR3 sequence is CASSLMAASGNTIYF. CDR3 sequence (DNA): TGTGCCAGCAGCTTAATGGCAGCGTCTGGAAACACCATATATTTT.

The V and J genes are TRBV10-3 and TRBJ1-2; 8 bases agree with TRBD1. CDR1 is ENHRY, CDR2 SYGVKD, per germline. There are 14 residues in the CDR3. V was pared by 7 bases and J by 6 bases, with 10 bases of the junction left unmatched. CDR3 sequence: CAITKQGGYDGYTF. The CDR3 bases are TGTGCCATCACCAAACAGGGGGGCTACGATGGCTACACCTTC.